A selection of T cell receptor beta chains follows, all from one sample in a study of read filtering for tumor transcriptome and immune sequencing. TCRdb re-analysed the reads in MiXCR, keeping a single row per CDR3 protein. The table includes 100,000 to 150,000 distinct CDR3 sequences, 13% detected once. Sequencing was carried out using a population of CD138-negative cells sorted from bone marrow. The source of these receptors is a donor at least 40 years old with multiple myeloma. Both conserved end residues are part of each CDR3. D genes are given only for firm matches. The size entry is marked missing in some rows and otherwise reads once, few, many or a size class.

V gene: TRBV12-3/TRBV12-4; clone size: many; D gene: .; J gene: TRBJ1-1; CDR3 DNA: TGTGCCAGCACCTACAGCTTCCTGAACACTGAAGCTTTCTTT; CDR3 protein: CASTYSFLNTEAFF
V gene: TRBV6-5; clone size: many; D gene: .; J gene: TRBJ2-1; CDR3 DNA: TGTGCCAGCAGTCCGGGGGCCTACAATGAGCAGTTCTTC; CDR3 protein: CASSPGAYNEQFF
V gene: TRBV25-1; clone size: many; D gene: .; J gene: TRBJ1-1; CDR3 DNA: TGTGCCAGCTGGGACGGTGAAGCTTTCTTT; CDR3 protein: CASWDGEAFF
V gene: TRBV20-1; clone size: many; D gene: .; J gene: TRBJ2-3; CDR3 DNA: TGCAGTGTTCGGGCGGGCGGAGCAGATACGCAGTATTTT; CDR3 protein: CSVRAGGADTQYF
V gene: TRBV5-5; clone size: many; D gene: .; J gene: TRBJ1-1; CDR3 DNA: TGTGCCAGCAGCTTGGAGTCTGCCCGGCGGGCTTTCTTT; CDR3 protein: CASSLESARRAFF
V gene: TRBV28; clone size: many; D gene: .; J gene: TRBJ2-7; CDR3 DNA: TGTGCCAGCAGCTCAGGGGCAACCTCCTACGAGCAGTACTTC; CDR3 protein: CASSSGATSYEQYF
V gene: TRBV12-3/TRBV12-4; clone size: many; D gene: TRBD1; J gene: TRBJ2-2; CDR3 DNA: TGTGCCAGCAGTTCCGGGGACAGGGCCTCCGGGGAGCTGTTTTTT; CDR3 protein: CASSSGDRASGELFF
V gene: TRBV5-1; clone size: few; D gene: TRBD1; J gene: TRBJ2-1; CDR3 DNA: TGCGCCAGCGGCCCAGGACAGGGGCCCTACAATGAGCAGTTCTTC; CDR3 protein: CASGPGQGPYNEQFF
V gene: TRBV11-2; clone size: many; D gene: .; J gene: TRBJ2-5; CDR3 DNA: TGTGCCAGCAGCCTGCGGGGAGGTACCGAGACCCAGTACTTC; CDR3 protein: CASSLRGGTETQYF
V gene: TRBV28; clone size: .; D gene: .; J gene: TRBJ2-7; CDR3 DNA: TGTGCCAGCAGTTTAGTGAAGGGTACCGAGCAGTACTTC; CDR3 protein: CASSLVKGTEQYF
V gene: TRBV3-1; clone size: few; D gene: .; J gene: TRBJ1-5; CDR3 DNA: TGTGCCAGCGGCCAAGACGGAAGACAGCCCCAGCATTTT; CDR3 protein: CASGQDGRQPQHF
V gene: TRBV30; clone size: few; D gene: TRBD1; J gene: TRBJ2-3; CDR3 DNA: TGTGCCTGGAAACCGGGACAGGGTGGATCAGATACGCAGTATTTT; CDR3 protein: CAWKPGQGGSDTQYF
V gene: TRBV27; clone size: few; D gene: TRBD1; J gene: TRBJ2-1; CDR3 DNA: TGTGCCAGCAGTTTGCGCGGGACAGGATTCAATGAGCAGTTCTTC; CDR3 protein: CASSLRGTGFNEQFF
V gene: TRBV18; clone size: few; D gene: .; J gene: TRBJ1-2; CDR3 DNA: TGTGCCAGCTCACCATCCGCGGACTATGGCTACACCTTC; CDR3 protein: CASSPSADYGYTF
V gene: TRBV7-2; clone size: many; D gene: .; J gene: TRBJ1-2; CDR3 DNA: TGTGCCAGCAGCTTACTGGTCGTGGTCGGGAACTATGGCTACACCTTC; CDR3 protein: CASSLLVVVGNYGYTF
V gene: TRBV10-3; clone size: many; D gene: TRBD2; J gene: TRBJ2-5; CDR3 DNA: TGTGCCATCAGTGAGGGGCTAGCGGTTCGAGAGACCCAGTACTTC; CDR3 protein: CAISEGLAVRETQYF
V gene: TRBV6-2/TRBV6-3; clone size: .; D gene: .; J gene: TRBJ2-1; CDR3 DNA: TGTGCCAGCAGTAAAACAGGGACTCGGTACAATGAGCAGTTCTTC; CDR3 protein: CASSKTGTRYNEQFF
V gene: TRBV19; clone size: .; D gene: .; J gene: TRBJ2-2; CDR3 DNA: TGTGCCAGTAGCCCACAGGGAGACACCGGGGAGCTGTTTTTT; CDR3 protein: CASSPQGDTGELFF
V gene: TRBV5-1; clone size: many; D gene: .; J gene: TRBJ2-3; CDR3 DNA: TGCGCCAGCAGCCAACGGGCAGATACGCAGTATTTT; CDR3 protein: CASSQRADTQYF
V gene: TRBV20-1; clone size: many; D gene: TRBD1; J gene: TRBJ1-2; CDR3 DNA: TGCAGTGCCGAGGACAGGTCTAACTATGGCTACACCTTC; CDR3 protein: CSAEDRSNYGYTF
V gene: TRBV5-1; clone size: many; D gene: .; J gene: TRBJ2-7; CDR3 DNA: TGCGCCAGCAGCCTCTCACTGGAAGGCTACGAGCAGTACTTC; CDR3 protein: CASSLSLEGYEQYF
V gene: TRBV6-5; clone size: many; D gene: .; J gene: TRBJ1-1; CDR3 DNA: TGTGCCAGCAGTTACACCCGGGACATAGTCACTGAAGCTTTCTTT; CDR3 protein: CASSYTRDIVTEAFF
V gene: TRBV6-6; clone size: few; D gene: TRBD1; J gene: TRBJ2-3; CDR3 DNA: TGTGCCAGCAGTTCACAGGGGACAGGCTACACAGATACGCAGTATTTT; CDR3 protein: CASSSQGTGYTDTQYF
V gene: TRBV28; clone size: many; D gene: TRBD1; J gene: TRBJ2-5; CDR3 DNA: TGTGCCAGCGGACCACCGACAGGGGAGGAGACCCAGTACTTC; CDR3 protein: CASGPPTGEETQYF
V gene: TRBV24-1; clone size: .; D gene: .; J gene: TRBJ2-2; CDR3 DNA: TGTGCCACCAGTACCCCGAACACCGGGGAGCTGTTTTTT; CDR3 protein: CATSTPNTGELFF
V gene: TRBV28; clone size: many; D gene: TRBD1; J gene: TRBJ1-5; CDR3 DNA: TGTGCCAGCAGTTTTAATCAAGGGGGCGGCAATCAGCCCCAGCATTTT; CDR3 protein: CASSFNQGGGNQPQHF
V gene: TRBV11-2; clone size: .; D gene: .; J gene: TRBJ2-7; CDR3 DNA: TGTGCCAGCAGCCCGGGGACGGTGGCCTACGAGCAGTACTTC; CDR3 protein: CASSPGTVAYEQYF
V gene: TRBV28; clone size: many; D gene: .; J gene: TRBJ1-5; CDR3 DNA: TGTGCCAGCAGTTTAGATACAGGGCATCAGCCCCAGCATTTT; CDR3 protein: CASSLDTGHQPQHF
V gene: TRBV19; clone size: few; D gene: TRBD1; J gene: TRBJ1-3; CDR3 DNA: TGTGCCAGTACCCGCCGCGGACAGGGCTCTGGAAACACCATATATTTT; CDR3 protein: CASTRRGQGSGNTIYF
V gene: TRBV5-1; clone size: many; D gene: .; J gene: TRBJ1-1; CDR3 DNA: TGCGCCAGCAGAAACGGACAGAACATGAACACTGAAGCTTTCTTT; CDR3 protein: CASRNGQNMNTEAFF
V gene: TRBV7-2; clone size: few; D gene: TRBD1; J gene: TRBJ1-1; CDR3 DNA: TGTGCCAGCAGCTTGGGAAGATTCAGGGGGATCACTGAAGCTTTCTTT; CDR3 protein: CASSLGRFRGITEAFF
V gene: TRBV6-2/TRBV6-3; clone size: many; D gene: .; J gene: TRBJ1-2; CDR3 DNA: TGTGCCAGCAGTTACTCGGCGGGTCTTCTCACCTTC; CDR3 protein: CASSYSAGLLTF
V gene: TRBV7-9; clone size: .; D gene: .; J gene: TRBJ2-5; CDR3 DNA: TGTGCCAGCAGCTCCCGAGAGTACCAAGAGACCCAGTACTTC; CDR3 protein: CASSSREYQETQYF
V gene: TRBV6-6; clone size: many; D gene: TRBD1; J gene: TRBJ1-1; CDR3 DNA: TGTGCCAGCAGTTCACCGGGACAGGGGGCAGCGGCTGAAGCTTTCTTT; CDR3 protein: CASSSPGQGAAAEAFF
V gene: TRBV28; clone size: .; D gene: .; J gene: TRBJ2-3; CDR3 DNA: TGTGCCAGCAGTTTAGACACAGATACGCAGTATTTT; CDR3 protein: CASSLDTDTQYF